What follows are 30 T cell receptor beta chains derived from one specimen sequenced in a study of Graves' ophthalmopathy and Graves' hyperthyroidism. For repertoire sequencing, the TCR beta CDR3 regions were amplified from RNA transcripts. Amplification began with first-round RT-PCR using HTBI primers, then second-round multiplex PCR was performed. MiXCR was run by TCRdb on the multiplex PCR reads, yielding one entry per CDR3 protein. The sample lists approximately 700,000 distinct CDR3 sequences; just over 40% were seen once. Sequencing was carried out using peripheral blood. These receptors all stem from an adult man with Graves' ophthalmopathy.

The rearrangement joins TRBV24-1 to TRBJ2-7; 7 bases fit TRBD2. CDR3 length equals 14 residues. After removal of 5 bases from V and 5 bases from J, the junction contained 8 bases not matched to a gene. Per germline, CDR1 KGHDR and CDR2 SFDVKD. The CDR3 here is CATSGQAGTNEQYF. The CDR3 region has the DNA TGTGCCACCAGTGGTCAAGCGGGAACTAACGAGCAGTACTTC.

The table lists this clonotype with a few counts. At one of its ends the junction is not consistent with the germline gene, which may arise from a read error. V and J are TRBV9 and TRBJ1-2; 10 nucleotides line up with TRBD1. This CDR3 comprises 15 residues. Germline loops: CDR1 SGDLS, CDR2 YYNGEE. CDR3 sequence: CTSSATGQGVDGYTF. The CDR3, as DNA: TGTACCAGCAGCGCTACTGGACAGGGGGTCGATGGCTACACCTTC.

This clonotype was counted at least ten times. The chain couples TRBV19 to TRBJ1-2; D gene uncertain. This CDR3 is built from 14 residues. V lost 7 bases and J 0 bases, leaving 12 bases between the germline ends. Germline V gene data show CDR1 as LNHDA and CDR2 as SQIVND (reference sequence). For the CDR3, the DNA is TGTGCCAGTAATTCCCGGGAAACTAACTATGGCTACACCTTC. It specifies CASNSRETNYGYTF.

The chain recombines TRBV10-3 with TRBJ2-7, with D possibly matching TRBD2 (6 bases). Matching the DNA end better, TRBJ2-1 makes the J call doubtful. The CDR3 is 16 residues long. CDR1 and CDR2 (germline): ENHRY, SYGVKD. The CDR3 region has the DNA TGTGCCATCAGTGTGACGGTGGACTACCCATACAATGAGCAGTTCTTC. Translated: CAISVTVDYPYNEQFF.

This clonotype was seen at least ten times. The J gene is TRBJ1-1, the V gene TRBV7-6; D is uncertain. Germline V CDR1 and CDR2: SGHVS, FNYEAQ. The V end was cut by 6 bases, the J end by 4 bases, with 15 bases between. The CDR3 runs to 14 residues. The DNA for the CDR3 is TGTGCCAGCAGGGAGGAAACGGGGAGCACTGAAGCTTTCTTT. Translation gives CASREETGSTEAFF.

This chain joins TRBV29-1 and TRBJ1-1; possible D gene TRBD1, 5 bases. This CDR3 region has 13 residues. With 8 bases removed from V and 0 bases from J, the gap between germline ends came to 13 bases. The germline V gene encodes CDR1 SQVTM and CDR2 ANQGSEA. CDR3 residues: CSLQDTLNTEAFF. CDR3 nucleotide sequence: TGCAGCTTACAGGACACGTTGAACACTGAAGCTTTCTTT. The complete variable domain, with remaining parts taken from reference TRBV29-1 and TRBJ1-1, reads SAVISQKPSRDICQRGTSLTIQCQVDSQVTMMFWYRQQPGQSLTLIATANQGSEATYESGFVIDKFPISRPNLTFSTLTVSNMSPEDSSIYLCSLQDTLNTEAFFGQGTRLTVV.

The V gene is TRBV20-1, the J gene TRBJ1-4; possibly TRBD1 for D (6 bases). Germline V lookup: CDR1 DFQATT, CDR2 SNEGSKA (reference sequence). The V and J ends lost 0 bases and 3 bases respectively, with 11 bases between them. The CDR3 is 15 amino acids. CDR3 residues: CSARDFYRANEKLFF. CDR3 sequence (DNA): TGCAGTGCTAGAGATTTCTACAGGGCTAATGAAAAACTGTTTTTT.

This clonotype occurred many times. The rearrangement joins TRBV10-3 to TRBJ1-1; a weak D match, TRBD1 (6 bases). Germline V lookup: CDR1 ENHRY, CDR2 SYGVKD. V dropped 7 bases and J dropped 5 bases, with 14 bases sitting between them. This CDR3 is built from 13 residues. The DNA of the CDR3 is TGTGCCATCACGGGGAGGGGGGGAACTGAAGCTTTCTTT. As protein: CAITGRGGTEAFF.

A word on this clonotype: One base away lies a much larger clone, so this may be a sequencing read error. This rearrangement joins TRBV7-3 to TRBJ2-7; no firm D call. Germline CDR1 reads SGHTA; CDR2 reads FQGTGA. This CDR3 is 15 amino acids long. CDR3 region: CTSSSLWESNYEQYF. CDR3 sequence (DNA): TGTACCAGCAGCTCCCTATGGGAATCCAACTACGAGCAGTACTTC.

Many counts were recorded for this clonotype. DNA of the CDR3: TGTGCCAGCAGAACGACAGGCGGGGGCTACACCTTC. Its protein is CASRTTGGGYTF. The chain links TRBV27 to TRBJ1-2, with D possibly TRBD1 on 6 matching bases. The length of the CDR3 is 12 residues. V lost 6 bases and J lost 8, with 13 bases in between. Germline assignment: CDR1 MNHEY and CDR2 SMNVEV (reference sequence).

The V gene is TRBV25-1, the J gene TRBJ1-4; maybe TRBD1 (6 bases). Germline V gives CDR1 MGHDK, CDR2 SYGVNS. Trimming removed 4 bases from V and 7 bases from J, with 16 bases in between. This CDR3 has 15 amino acids. As DNA, the CDR3 is TGTGCCAGCAGTGCTTACGGGGGCGGACGTGAAAAACTGTTTTTT. Residues: CASSAYGGGREKLFF. Complete variable domain (other parts from reference TRBV25-1 and TRBJ1-4): EADIYQTPRYLVIGTGKKITLECSQTMGHDKMYWYQQDPGMELHLIHYSYGVNSTEKGDLSSESTVSRIRTEHFPLTLESARPSHTSQYLCASSAYGGGREKLFFGSGTQLSVL.

This clonotype was recorded at least ten times. This chain uses TRBV7-9 with TRBJ2-7; D not certain. Trimming removed 1 base from V and 2 bases from J, with 6 bases in between. The CDR3 contains 13 residues. The germline V gene encodes CDR1 SEHNR and CDR2 FQNEAQ (reference sequence). The CDR3 DNA reads TGTGCCAGCAGCTTAGACACCGCCTACGAGCAGTACTTC. Translated, it gives CASSLDTAYEQYF.

This clonotype was detected only once. Since the CDR3 does not end with the conserved phenylalanine or tryptophan, this likely comes from a read error. Because the CDR3's place on the DNA is in doubt, the DNA is left out and the CDR3 is given as listed by TCRdb. The chain joins TRBV20-1 to TRBJ2-6; whether TRBD2, the table's D call, matches the DNA was not checked. Inclusive of both ends, the CDR3 amounts to 10 amino acids. Germline V gene lookup returns CDR1 DFQATT and CDR2 SNEGSKA (reference sequence). CDR3 residues: CSATTGLAHT.

Many counts were recorded for this clonotype. The chain recombines TRBV5-1 with TRBJ2-5, with TRBD1 matching 7 bases. Per germline, CDR1 SGHRS and CDR2 YFSETQ. This CDR3 is built from 14 residues. V was clipped by 3 bases and J by 6 bases; unmatched bases: 8. CDR3 bases: TGCGCCAGCAGCTCTAAGGGGGCGCAAAAGACCCAGTACTTC. The encoded protein is CASSSKGAQKTQYF.

The V gene is TRBV9, the J gene TRBJ1-6; D call uncertain. The ends were cut back, 7 bases at V and 9 bases at J, with 14 bases in the middle. Per the germline V gene, CDR1 is SGDLS and CDR2 is YYNGEE. The CDR3 spans 13 residues. The CDR3 spells CASSPTESSPLHF. The CDR3 DNA reads TGTGCCAGCTCACCCACAGAGAGTTCACCCCTCCACTTT.

This clonotype was counted many times. The gene calls are TRBV20-1 and TRBJ2-7; 8 bases align to TRBD2. CDR1 DFQATT and CDR2 SNEGSKA come from the germline V gene (reference sequence). The CDR3 extends over 12 amino acids. With 3 bases clipped from V and 5 bases from J, the junction kept 3 bases outside the gene matches. Written as DNA, the CDR3 is TGCAGTGCTAGCCAGCGGGAGAACGAGCAGTACTTC. As protein: CSASQRENEQYF.

This clonotype was seen only a few times. This chain connects TRBV5-1 to TRBJ1-4; 7 bases fit TRBD1. CDR3 length equals 18 residues. The ends lost 3 bases at V and 0 bases at J; junction bases unmatched: 11. Germline V CDR1 and CDR2: SGHRS, YFSETQ. The CDR3, as DNA: TGCGCCAGCAGCTCCCGCCCGGGACAGACAACAACTAATGAAAAACTGTTTTTT. Protein: CASSSRPGQTTTNEKLFF. Looking up the rest from reference TRBV5-1 and TRBJ1-4 gives the full variable domain: KAGVTQTPRYLIKTRGQQVTLSCSPISGHRSVSWYQQTPGQGLQFLFEYFSETQRNKGNFPGRFSGRQFSNSRSEMNVSTLELGDSALYLCASSSRPGQTTTNEKLFFGSGTQLSVL.

Concerning this clonotype: The conserved phenylalanine or tryptophan is not found at the CDR3 terminus, so this likely reflects a read error. It is unclear where the CDR3 begins or ends on the DNA, so no DNA is shown, and the CDR3 is as TCRdb lists it. The J gene is TRBJ2-7, the V gene TRBV19. CDR1 and CDR2 from the germline V gene are LNHDA and SQIVND (reference sequence). The CDR3 adds up to 12 amino acids, both ends counted. The CDR3 spells CATSISSDRVVG.

The chain carries TRBV2 and TRBJ1-3; 7 positions agree with TRBD1. The junction had 23 bases not matched to a gene; V was cut back by 5 bases and J by 1 base. The germline CDR1 and CDR2 sequences are SNHLY and FYNNEI. The CDR3 has 21 amino acids. CDR3 sequence: CASSSLARGGKTGFSGNTIYF. CDR3 coding DNA: TGTGCCAGCAGTTCCCTAGCCAGGGGGGGGAAAACGGGGTTTTCTGGAAACACCATATATTTT.

This clonotype was detected ten times or more. The chain is built from TRBV20-1 and TRBJ1-6, with D perhaps matching TRBD1 (5 bases). CDR3 size: 13 residues. CDR1 is DFQATT and CDR2 is SNEGSKA in the germline V gene (reference sequence). The ends were cut back, 6 bases at V and 3 bases at J, with 9 bases in the middle. The CDR3 DNA reads TGCAGTGCGATACAGGACTATAATTCACCCCTCCACTTT. It is translated as CSAIQDYNSPLHF.

The rearrangement uses TRBV29-1 and TRBJ1-3; D is uncertain. This CDR3 comprises 11 residues. Germline V CDR1 and CDR2: SQVTM, ANQGSEA. Trimming shortened V by 5 bases and J by 8 bases, and 10 bases separated the two germline ends. The CDR3 DNA is TGCAGCGTTAGGACGGAGGACACCATATATTTT. This gives the protein CSVRTEDTIYF. The whole variable domain, remainder taken from reference TRBV29-1 and TRBJ1-3, is SAVISQKPSRDICQRGTSLTIQCQVDSQVTMMFWYRQQPGQSLTLIATANQGSEATYESGFVIDKFPISRPNLTFSTLTVSNMSPEDSSIYLCSVRTEDTIYFGEGSWLTVV.

V usage is TRBV5-1 and J usage is TRBJ1-1; TRBD1 might be the D (6 bases). The CDR3 contains 13 residues. Germline V gene sequence: CDR1 SGHRS, CDR2 YFSETQ. V was cut by 4 bases and J by 6 bases, with 13 bases left in between. CDR3 in amino acids: CASSRGGGAEAFF. CDR3 DNA sequence: TGCGCCAGCAGCCGAGGGGGGGGGGCTGAAGCTTTCTTT.

Comment on this clonotype: A much bigger clone sits one base away, suggesting this may be a read error. The chain joins TRBV29-1 to TRBJ2-7; D remains unclear. The length of the CDR3 is 12 residues. Germline assignment: CDR1 SQVTM and CDR2 ANQGSEA. Trimming removed 2 bases at V and 7 bases at J, with 12 bases between. This CDR3 is CSVERWNNEQYF. DNA of the CDR3: TGCAGCGTTGAAAGGTGGAACAATGAGCAGTACTTC.

Concerning this clonotype itself: Since a much larger clone is just one base distant, this may be a read error. This chain links TRBV2 with TRBJ2-7, with 11 bases matching TRBD1. The CDR3 totals 16 residues. V lost 2 bases to trimming and J lost 3 bases; unmatched junction nucleotides: 6. CDR1 is SNHLY, CDR2 FYNNEI, per germline. The CDR3: CASSELGQGVYYEQYF. CDR3 coding DNA: TGTGCCAGCAGTGAATTGGGACAGGGGGTCTACTACGAGCAGTACTTC.

In this sample, this clonotype turned up many times. A read error may explain this, as a much larger clone is one base away. The chain is built from TRBV29-1 and TRBJ1-1; D remains ambiguous. The CDR3 runs 12 residues. Germline-derived CDR1 and CDR2 are SQVTM and ANQGSEA. CDR3 region: CSVVVENTGAFF. CDR3 bases: TGCAGCGTTGTTGTGGAAAACACTGGAGCTTTCTTT.

V gene TRBV5-6 combines with J gene TRBJ2-2; 7 nucleotides line up with TRBD1. Germline V lookup: CDR1 SGHDT, CDR2 YYEEEE. Trimming removed 4 bases from V and 0 bases from J; junction bases left unmatched: 9. This CDR3 comprises 17 residues. CDR3 sequence: CASSPTGQAPNTGELFF. CDR3 DNA sequence: TGTGCCAGCAGCCCGACCGGACAGGCCCCGAACACCGGGGAGCTGTTTTTT.

The sample holds a few counts of this clonotype. J is TRBJ2-7 and V is TRBV6-6, with D perhaps assigned TRBD1 or TRBD2 (6 bases each). In germline, CDR1 is MNHNY, CDR2 SVGAGI (reference sequence). Trimming took off 7 bases at V and 7 bases at J, with 17 bases between the two ends. The CDR3 is 13 amino acids. The CDR3 nucleotides are TGTGCCAGCAACAAACGGGGGCGTGGAGAGCAGTACTTC. Protein sequence: CASNKRGRGEQYF.

Remarks on this clonotype: A much larger clone differs from this one at a single base, so this may be a read error. The J gene is TRBJ1-2, the V gene TRBV12-3 or TRBV12-4; TRBD1 aligns across 8 bases. V was clipped by 3 bases and J by 4 bases; unmatched bases: 7. The CDR3 sequence is 15 residues long. The CDR3 region is CASSFGTGGLYGYTF. Here the CDR3 DNA reads TGTGCCAGCAGTTTCGGGACAGGAGGGCTCTATGGCTACACCTTC.

This clonotype was seen repeatedly, ten times or more. V usage is TRBV6-1 and J usage is TRBJ1-5; D call uncertain. The CDR3 consists of 14 residues. Looked up from germline, CDR1 is MNHNS and CDR2 is SASEGT. Trimming pared 2 bases from V and 4 bases from J, leaving 9 bases between. The CDR3 protein is CASSELSSNQPQHF. The CDR3 DNA is TGTGCCAGCAGTGAACTCAGCAGTAATCAGCCCCAGCATTTT.

CDR3 loop: CSVEEDTQYF. CDR3 in DNA: TGCAGCGTTGAAGAAGATACGCAGTATTTT. This sequence joins TRBV29-1 and TRBJ2-3; no firm D call. Germline V lookup: CDR1 SQVTM, CDR2 ANQGSEA. The V end was cut by 0 bases, the J end by 5 bases, with 0 bases between. The CDR3 has 10 amino acids.